The clone carrying this T cell receptor beta chain appeared many times. What it recognizes is unknown. This entry comes from a study of human T cells and chemical hapten exposure. Study-level results: As the donors had alopecia, their immune response may differ from healthy people's. A positive correlation with patch test score was shown by PT1 expanded TCR counts.

Library preparation tagged each individual cDNA molecule with a unique molecular identifier. Original processing notes: Samples held a median of about 94,000 TCRs, range about 23,224–700,000. MiXCR, run by TCRdb on the RACE reads, gives a single entry per CDR3 protein. These V and J calls derive from TCRdb rather than the authors' analysis. Of 80,000 to 100,000 distinct CDR3 sequences listed, about 11% were seen once; the top ten hold about 1%. With 3 bases removed from V and 1 base from J, the gap between germline ends came to 12 bases. CDR1 SGHDN and CDR2 FVKESK come from the germline V gene. This CDR3 spans 15 amino acids. As for time point: patch test 3, about 24 weeks after DPC sensitization. Regarding treatment: therapeutic diphenylcyclopropenone sensitization with weekly scalp DPC.

Source: whole blood, taken in connection with sensitization to the hapten diphenylcyclopropenone (DPC). The clonotype was recovered from a woman aged 25-40 years with alopecia areata. Some clones in this sample may be carry-over from other donors' samples. The gene calls are TRBV14 and TRBJ2-5; D is perhaps TRBD1 (5 bases). For the CDR3, the DNA is TGTGCCAGCAGCCAGGGTCGACAGATCCAAGAGACCCAGTACTTC. Protein product: CASSQGRQIQETQYF.